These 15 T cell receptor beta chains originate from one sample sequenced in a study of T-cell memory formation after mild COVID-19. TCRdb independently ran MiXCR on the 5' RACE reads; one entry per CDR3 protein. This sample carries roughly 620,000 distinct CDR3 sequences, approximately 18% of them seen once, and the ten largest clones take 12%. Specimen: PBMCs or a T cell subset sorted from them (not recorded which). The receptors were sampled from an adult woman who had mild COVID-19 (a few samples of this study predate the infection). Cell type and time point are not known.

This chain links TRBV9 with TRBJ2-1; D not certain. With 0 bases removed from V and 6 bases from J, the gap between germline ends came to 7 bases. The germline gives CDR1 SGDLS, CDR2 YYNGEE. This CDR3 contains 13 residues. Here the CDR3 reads CASSVGPSNEQFF. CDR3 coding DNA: TGTGCCAGCAGCGTAGGACCCAGCAATGAGCAGTTCTTC.

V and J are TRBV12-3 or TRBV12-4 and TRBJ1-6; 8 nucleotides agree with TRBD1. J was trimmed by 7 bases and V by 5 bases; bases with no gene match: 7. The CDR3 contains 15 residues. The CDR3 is CASSPHGTGNSPLHF. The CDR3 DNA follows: TGTGCCAGCAGTCCCCACGGGACAGGAAATTCACCCCTCCACTTT.

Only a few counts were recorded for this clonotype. The CDR3 protein is CASSEASGQYF. DNA for the CDR3: TGTGCCAGCAGTGAAGCTTCTGGGCAGTACTTC. This sequence joins TRBV6-1 and TRBJ2-7; D unresolved. Looked up from germline, CDR1 is MNHNS and CDR2 is SASEGT. The CDR3 is 11 amino acids. Between the trimmed V and J ends, which lost 0 bases and 9 bases, there was a span of 6 bases.

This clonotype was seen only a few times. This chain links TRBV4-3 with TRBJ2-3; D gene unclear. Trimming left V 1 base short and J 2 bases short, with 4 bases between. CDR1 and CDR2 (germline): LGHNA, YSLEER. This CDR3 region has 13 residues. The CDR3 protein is CASSQGFTDTQYF. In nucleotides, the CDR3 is TGCGCCAGCAGCCAAGGGTTCACAGATACGCAGTATTTT.

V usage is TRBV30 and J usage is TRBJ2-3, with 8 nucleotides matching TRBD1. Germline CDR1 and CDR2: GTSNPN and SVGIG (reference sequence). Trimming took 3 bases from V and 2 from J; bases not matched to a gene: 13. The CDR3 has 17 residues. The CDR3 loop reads CAWSDAEGQEITDTQYF. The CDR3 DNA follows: TGTGCCTGGAGCGACGCTGAGGGACAGGAGATCACAGATACGCAGTATTTT.

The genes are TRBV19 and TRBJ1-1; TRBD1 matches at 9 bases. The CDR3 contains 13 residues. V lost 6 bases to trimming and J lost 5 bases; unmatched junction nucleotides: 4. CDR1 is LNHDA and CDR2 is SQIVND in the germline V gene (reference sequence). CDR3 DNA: TGTGCCAGTAGGGTGGACAGGGGAACTGAAGCTTTCTTT. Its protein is CASRVDRGTEAFF.

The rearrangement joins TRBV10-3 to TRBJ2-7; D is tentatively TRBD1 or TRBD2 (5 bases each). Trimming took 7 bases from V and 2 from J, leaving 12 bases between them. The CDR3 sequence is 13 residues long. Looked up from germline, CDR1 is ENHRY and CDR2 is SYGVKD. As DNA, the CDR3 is TGTGCCATCACTGACGGGGCCGCCTACGAGCAGTACTTC. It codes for CAITDGAAYEQYF.

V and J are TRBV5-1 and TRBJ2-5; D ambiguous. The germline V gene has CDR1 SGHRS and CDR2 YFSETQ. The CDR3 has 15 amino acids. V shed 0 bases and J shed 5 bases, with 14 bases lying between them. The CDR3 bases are TGCGCCAGCAGCTTGGTACCGGGCGAGTCGGAGACCCAGTACTTC. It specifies CASSLVPGESETQYF. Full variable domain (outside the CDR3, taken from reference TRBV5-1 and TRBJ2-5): KAGVTQTPRYLIKTRGQQVTLSCSPISGHRSVSWYQQTPGQGLQFLFEYFSETQRNKGNFPGRFSGRQFSNSRSEMNVSTLELGDSALYLCASSLVPGESETQYFGPGTRLLVL.

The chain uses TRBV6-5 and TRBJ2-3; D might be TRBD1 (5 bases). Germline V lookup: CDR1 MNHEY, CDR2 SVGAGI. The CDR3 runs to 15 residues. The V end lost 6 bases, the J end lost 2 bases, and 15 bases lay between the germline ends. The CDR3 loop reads CASRGLGASTDTQYF. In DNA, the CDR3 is TGTGCCAGCAGGGGCCTAGGGGCGTCCACAGATACGCAGTATTTT.

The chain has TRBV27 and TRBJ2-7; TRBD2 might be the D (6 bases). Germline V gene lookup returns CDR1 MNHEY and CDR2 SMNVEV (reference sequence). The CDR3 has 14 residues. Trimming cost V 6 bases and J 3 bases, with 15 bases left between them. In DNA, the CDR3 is TGTGCCAGCAGGGGGGGAGCGGACCACTACGAGCAGTACTTC. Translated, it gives CASRGGADHYEQYF.

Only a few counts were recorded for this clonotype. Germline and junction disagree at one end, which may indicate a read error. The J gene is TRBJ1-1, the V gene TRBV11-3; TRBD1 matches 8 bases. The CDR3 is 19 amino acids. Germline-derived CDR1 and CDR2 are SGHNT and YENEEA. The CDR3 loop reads CASSLEGVGTGSPLTEAFF. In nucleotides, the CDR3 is TGTGCCAGCAGCCTAGAAGGGGTGGGGACAGGTTCCCCGCTCACTGAAGCTTTCTTT.

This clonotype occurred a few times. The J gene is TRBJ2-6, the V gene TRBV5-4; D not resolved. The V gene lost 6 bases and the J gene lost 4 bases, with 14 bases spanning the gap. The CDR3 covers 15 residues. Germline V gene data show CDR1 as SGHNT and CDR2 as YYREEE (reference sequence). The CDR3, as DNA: TGTGCCAGCAAAGATATGGGAACCGGGGCCAACGTCCTGACTTTC. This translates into CASKDMGTGANVLTF.

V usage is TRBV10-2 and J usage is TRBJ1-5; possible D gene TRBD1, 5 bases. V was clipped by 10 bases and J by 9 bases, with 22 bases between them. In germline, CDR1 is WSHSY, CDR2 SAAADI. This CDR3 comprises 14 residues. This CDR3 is CATQGYSTGWPQHF. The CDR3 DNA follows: TGCGCCACCCAGGGTTACTCCACGGGATGGCCCCAGCATTTT.

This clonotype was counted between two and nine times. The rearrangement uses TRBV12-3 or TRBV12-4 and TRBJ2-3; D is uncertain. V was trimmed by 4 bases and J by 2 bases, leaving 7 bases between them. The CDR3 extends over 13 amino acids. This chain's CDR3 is CASSSGHTDTQYF. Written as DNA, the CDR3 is TGTGCCAGCAGTTCCGGCCACACAGATACGCAGTATTTT.

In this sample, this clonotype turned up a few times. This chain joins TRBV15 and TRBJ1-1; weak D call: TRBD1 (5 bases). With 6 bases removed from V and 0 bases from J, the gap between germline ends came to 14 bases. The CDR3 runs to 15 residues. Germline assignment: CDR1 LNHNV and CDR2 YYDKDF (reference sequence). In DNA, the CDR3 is TGTGCCACCAGACGGACAAAAATCATGAACACTGAAGCTTTCTTT. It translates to CATRRTKIMNTEAFF.